This T cell receptor (beta chain) was sequenced for a study of cytomegalovirus exposure and HLA in healthy donors. Study outcomes and limitations: A later analysis appeared to link common viral pathogens to several of the most significant clusters. Three chains linked to CMV were shown in vitro to be specific for CMV antigens. Reports state that TCR beta sequences accurately predicted most subjects' HLA-A and HLA-B alleles.

PCR was performed using 60 Vbeta and 13 Jbeta primers. The table came from immunoSEQ multiplex PCR; TCRdb's copy has only in-frame clones and leaves some out. The table records 35,000 to 55,000 clones, approximately 75% of them present only once. CDR3 length equals 17 residues. CDR1 and CDR2 from the germline V gene are SGHRS and YFSETQ. Trimming shortened V by 0 bases and J by 4 bases, and 19 bases separated the two germline ends. This clone has a single count. Its cognate antigen is unknown. Sample: PBMCs. The sequence derives from a man aged 30-40 years in good health and CMV-seronegative. The rearrangement links TRBV5-1 to TRBJ2-5; weak D call: TRBD2 (6 bases). The CDR3 protein is CASSLVTTGQGGETQYF. The CDR3 bases are TGCGCCAGCAGCTTGGTCACCACCGGGCAGGGAGGAGAGACCCAGTACTTC.